A single sample is the source of the 30 T cell receptor beta chains below, sequenced in a study of blood T cell repertoires in COVID-19. TCRdb keeps only in-frame clones here, not all; method: immunoSEQ multiplex PCR. Here the sample spans a few hundred thousand clones, almost 90% being singletons. Sequences were obtained from PBMCs or T cells enriched from blood (not recorded which). Every receptor here comes from a woman aged 18-29 years with acute COVID-19.

This chain connects TRBV11-1 to TRBJ2-7; TRBD1 might be the D (7 bases). Germline lookup yields CDR1 SGHAT and CDR2 FQDESV (reference sequence). The CDR3 consists of 13 residues. The V end lost 3 bases, the J end lost 6 bases, and 12 bases lay between the germline ends. The CDR3, as DNA: TGTGCCAGCAGCTTGGGCGGGACAGTCGAGCAGTACTTC. Amino acids: CASSLGGTVEQYF.

V is TRBV7-9 and J is TRBJ1-2; 9 bases match TRBD1. This CDR3 spans 14 amino acids. V was clipped by 5 bases and J by 6 bases; unmatched bases: 7. The germline gives CDR1 SEHNR, CDR2 FQNEAQ (reference sequence). This chain's CDR3 is CASSENRDRDGYTF. As DNA, the CDR3 is TGTGCCAGCAGCGAGAACCGGGACAGGGATGGCTACACCTTC.

This clone came up once. V gene TRBV11-3 combines with J gene TRBJ2-7; perhaps TRBD2 as D (6 bases). Germline CDR1 and CDR2: SGHNT and YENEEA. Deletions cut 5 bases from V and 5 bases from J, with 13 bases between. This CDR3 contains 13 residues. This chain's CDR3 is CASSPRSGDEQYF. The CDR3 nucleotides are TGTGCCAGCAGCCCCAGGTCGGGGGACGAGCAGTACTTC.

This rearrangement joins TRBV28 to TRBJ2-1; 8 nucleotides match TRBD2. The junction had 7 bases not matched to a gene; V was cut back by 1 base and J by 5 bases. Germline-derived CDR1 and CDR2 are MDHEN and SYDVKM. The CDR3 runs 16 residues. CDR3 region: CASSLLSGRLDNEQFF. The CDR3 nucleotides read TGTGCCAGCAGTTTATTGAGCGGGAGACTCGACAATGAGCAGTTCTTC.

The chain combines TRBV28 with TRBJ1-2; 9 bases fit TRBD1. The V gene end was trimmed by 5 bases and the J gene end by 4 bases; junction bases not matched to a gene: 8. The germline gives CDR1 MDHEN, CDR2 SYDVKM. This CDR3 has 15 amino acids. In nucleotides, the CDR3 is TGTGCCAGCAGTCTAGGGGACAGGGCTGCCTATGGCTACACCTTC. As protein: CASSLGDRAAYGYTF.

The rearrangement joins TRBV28 to TRBJ2-5; 10 bases match TRBD2. Germline assignment: CDR1 MDHEN and CDR2 SYDVKM. The CDR3 length is 18 residues. V was clipped by 10 bases and J by 5 bases; unmatched bases: 22. The CDR3 nucleotides are TGTGCCATCTTGAACGGGAGCGGGAGGGCCCTCGGAGGGGAGACCCAGTACTTC. Translating gives CAILNGSGRALGGETQYF.

V gene TRBV29-1 combines with J gene TRBJ2-7; weak D call: TRBD2 (5 bases). Trimming shortened V by 7 bases and J by 5 bases, and 18 bases separated the two germline ends. Germline CDR1 and CDR2: SQVTM and ANQGSEA. This CDR3 has 13 amino acids. Here the CDR3 DNA reads TGCAGCGGCAGCCCCAGCGGTCCCCACGAGCAGTACTTC. Amino acid sequence: CSGSPSGPHEQYF.

The chain couples TRBV6-5 to TRBJ1-2, with D unclear. The germline V gene encodes CDR1 MNHEY and CDR2 SVGAGI. This CDR3 is built from 13 residues. The V gene lost 5 bases and the J gene lost 2 bases, with 9 bases spanning the gap. CDR3 coding DNA: TGTGCCAGCAGTACCCAGTGGAACTATGGCTACACCTTC. Translating gives CASSTQWNYGYTF.

This clone was observed a few times. The chain uses TRBV10-3 and TRBJ1-3, with TRBD1 as a possible D gene (5 bases). The CDR3 runs to 12 residues. Between the trimmed V and J ends, which lost 7 bases and 8 bases, there was a span of 12 bases. Germline V gene sequence: CDR1 ENHRY, CDR2 SYGVKD. The CDR3 is CAITQAGDTIYF. DNA for the CDR3: TGTGCCATCACCCAGGCGGGGGACACCATATATTTT.

CDR3 nucleotide sequence: TGTGCCAGCAGCGGCGGGACTAGCGGGACCGGGGAGCTGTTTTTT. Encoded protein: CASSGGTSGTGELFF. The rearrangement joins TRBV7-3 to TRBJ2-2, with 12 bases identical to TRBD2. V shed 5 bases and J 5 bases; nucleotides not matched to a gene: 3. The V gene's germline CDR1 is SGHTA and CDR2 FQGTGA. This CDR3 comprises 15 residues.

V usage is TRBV19 and J usage is TRBJ1-4; D is unresolved. The CDR3 runs to 15 residues. The germline CDR1 and CDR2 sequences are LNHDA and SQIVND (reference sequence). Trimming removed 1 base at V and 4 bases at J, with 10 bases between. CDR3 amino acids: CASSIVGGLNEKLFF. Here the CDR3 DNA reads TGTGCCAGTAGTATAGTCGGCGGCCTTAATGAAAAACTGTTTTTT. The full variable domain, in which reference TRBV19 and TRBJ1-4 provide the parts outside the CDR3, is DGGITQSPKYLFRKEGQNVTLSCEQNLNHDAMYWYRQDPGQGLRLIYYSQIVNDFQKGDIAEGYSVSREKKESFPLTVTSAQKNPTAFYLCASSIVGGLNEKLFFGSGTQLSVL.

In DNA form, the CDR3 reads TGTGCCAGCAGTGGGGGCGCTAGCGGCGTCACAGATACGCAGTATTTT. Translating gives CASSGGASGVTDTQYF. The chain couples TRBV2 to TRBJ2-3, with 7 bases that match TRBD2. Germline V gives CDR1 SNHLY, CDR2 FYNNEI. The junction had 9 bases not matched to a gene; V was cut back by 4 bases and J by 2 bases. The CDR3 contains 16 residues.

The V gene is TRBV2, the J gene TRBJ1-2, with D unclear. The CDR3 consists of 14 residues. The germline V gene encodes CDR1 SNHLY and CDR2 FYNNEI. The V end lost 3 bases, the J end lost 0 bases, and 8 bases lay between the germline ends. The CDR3 bases are TGTGCCAGCAGTGAGCCGCGTTCTAACTATGGCTACACCTTC. The encoded protein is CASSEPRSNYGYTF.

The chain uses TRBV12-3 or TRBV12-4 and TRBJ2-7, with 8 bases lining up with TRBD1. The CDR3 is made up of 13 amino acids. V trimming: 4 bases; J trimming: 5 bases; junction bases outside the gene matches: 4. The CDR3 DNA reads as TGTGCCAGCAGTTGGGGACAGGAGAACGAGCAGTACTTC. Amino acids: CASSWGQENEQYF.

The chain joins TRBV14 to TRBJ2-7; no clear D. The germline V and J ends were trimmed by 0 bases and 6 bases, with 9 bases remaining between them. This CDR3 contains 13 residues. CDR1 is SGHDN, CDR2 FVKESK, per germline. CDR3 region: CASSQDGGLEQYF. The CDR3 DNA reads as TGTGCCAGCAGCCAAGATGGTGGGCTCGAGCAGTACTTC.

The chain links TRBV3-1 (or the pseudogene TRBV3-2) to TRBJ2-5, with D possibly matching TRBD1 (5 bases). The CDR3 runs to 16 residues. Germline V CDR1 and CDR2: LGHDT, YNNKEL (reference sequence). The V end was cut by 1 base, the J end by 2 bases, with 14 bases between. In DNA form, the CDR3 reads TGTGCCAGCAGCCAAGGCGTGGGGCAGGTACAAGAGACCCAGTACTTC. The encoded protein is CASSQGVGQVQETQYF.

The rearrangement links TRBV5-1 to TRBJ2-1; 12 nucleotides agree with TRBD2. V dropped 3 bases and J dropped 9; count of bases not matched to a gene: 10. CDR1 is SGHRS, CDR2 YFSETQ, per germline. The CDR3 extends over 16 amino acids. Here the CDR3 DNA reads TGCGCCAGCAGCTCCCCTCTACTAGCGGGAGGACGTGAGCAGTTCTTC. Amino acid sequence: CASSSPLLAGGREQFF.

This clone was seen only once. The J gene is TRBJ2-5, the V gene TRBV19; no definite D call. The CDR3 sequence is 16 residues long. V lost 3 bases and J 1 base, leaving 15 bases between the germline ends. Germline V lookup: CDR1 LNHDA, CDR2 SQIVND (reference sequence). The CDR3 DNA sequence: TGTGCCAGTAGTATCTCCCTCCAGTATTCCCAAGAGACCCAGTACTTC. Translated, it gives CASSISLQYSQETQYF. Supplemented by reference TRBV19 and TRBJ2-5, the full variable domain reads DGGITQSPKYLFRKEGQNVTLSCEQNLNHDAMYWYRQDPGQGLRLIYYSQIVNDFQKGDIAEGYSVSREKKESFPLTVTSAQKNPTAFYLCASSISLQYSQETQYFGPGTRLLVL.

The chain has TRBV6-5 and TRBJ1-6; D ambiguous. CDR1 is MNHEY and CDR2 is SVGAGI in the germline V gene. V was trimmed by 6 bases and J by 2 bases, leaving 8 bases between them. The CDR3 covers 14 residues. The CDR3 DNA follows: TGTGCCAGCAGGGTAAAGCCCTATAATTCACCCCTCCACTTT. As protein: CASRVKPYNSPLHF.

This chain connects TRBV10-3 to TRBJ2-7, with 7 bases lining up with TRBD2. In germline, CDR1 is ENHRY, CDR2 SYGVKD. V gave up 10 bases and J gave up 5 bases; unmatched junction bases: 8. CDR3 length equals 12 residues. In nucleotides, the CDR3 is TGTGCCAGCACTAGCGATCAGGACGAGCAGTACTTC. Amino acid sequence: CASTSDQDEQYF.

The chain uses TRBV7-9 and TRBJ2-5; D possibly corresponds to TRBD2 (5 bases). There are 14 residues in the CDR3. V was pared by 7 bases and J by 4 bases, with 16 bases between. CDR1 is SEHNR and CDR2 is FQNEAQ in the germline V gene (reference sequence). The CDR3 loop reads CASIALEAGETQYF. DNA of the CDR3: TGTGCCAGCATCGCTCTGGAGGCGGGAGAGACCCAGTACTTC.

CDR3 in DNA: TGTGCCAGCAGCCAAGACGAAGGGGAGGGCACTGAAGCTTTCTTT. This codes for CASSQDEGEGTEAFF. The chain carries TRBV4-2 and TRBJ1-1, with a tentative D call TRBD1 (5 bases). In germline, CDR1 is LGHNA, CDR2 YNFKEQ. This CDR3 is 15 amino acids long. V was shortened by 0 bases and J by 4 bases, with 12 bases between the two germline ends.

This clone was detected once. V usage is TRBV3-1 (or the pseudogene TRBV3-2) and J usage is TRBJ1-1; D not resolved. This CDR3 has 14 residues. Germline CDR1 reads LGHDT; CDR2 reads YNNKEL (reference sequence). Trimming removed 4 bases from V and 8 bases from J, with 17 bases in between. CDR3 sequence: CASSPNLGTWEAFF. DNA for the CDR3: TGTGCCAGCAGCCCTAATCTAGGTACGTGGGAAGCTTTCTTT.

The chain carries TRBV6-5 and TRBJ2-7; D uncertain. V was shortened by 0 bases and J by 6 bases, with 9 bases between the two germline ends. The CDR3 has 13 amino acids. From germline, CDR1 is MNHEY and CDR2 SVGAGI. CDR3 DNA sequence: TGTGCCAGCAGTTACTCGAGGCAGATCGAGCAGTACTTC. It is translated as CASSYSRQIEQYF.

The chain combines TRBV28 with TRBJ1-4; weak D call: TRBD1 (5 bases). Deletions cut 1 base from V and 5 bases from J, with 14 bases between. The germline gives CDR1 MDHEN, CDR2 SYDVKM. This CDR3 is 16 amino acids long. The CDR3: CASSLSPGLTNEKLFF. CDR3 coding DNA: TGTGCCAGCAGTTTATCCCCGGGACTGACGAATGAAAAACTGTTTTTT.

The genes are TRBV28 and TRBJ1-4, with 10 bases that match TRBD1. Germline V gives CDR1 MDHEN, CDR2 SYDVKM. The V gene end was trimmed by 6 bases and the J gene end by 8 bases; junction bases not matched to a gene: 12. The CDR3 covers 16 residues. CDR3 protein: CASSTRDRGAGEKLFF. In DNA form, the CDR3 reads TGTGCCAGCAGCACCCGGGACAGGGGAGCGGGGGAAAAACTGTTTTTT.

The V call is TRBV29-1, the J call TRBJ2-3, with 7 bases fitting TRBD2. V lost 6 bases and J lost 5; bases outside the gene matches: 14. Germline V gives CDR1 SQVTM, CDR2 ANQGSEA. The CDR3 loop spans 15 amino acids. CDR3 bases: TGCAGCGTCGTTCCTGCCCCAGCGGGAAGAGATACGCAGTATTTT. Its translation: CSVVPAPAGRDTQYF.

This clone occurred once. The V call is TRBV12-3 or TRBV12-4, the J call TRBJ1-5, with 7 bases aligning to TRBD1. V shed 6 bases and J 4 bases; nucleotides not matched to a gene: 3. The CDR3 runs 13 residues. Here the CDR3 reads CASSIQGNQPQHF. The CDR3 DNA reads as TGTGCCAGCAGCATACAGGGGAATCAGCCCCAGCATTTT.

V gene TRBV24-1 combines with J gene TRBJ1-2, with 7 bases matching TRBD1. Germline V gives CDR1 KGHDR, CDR2 SFDVKD. V lost 8 bases to trimming and J lost 6 bases; unmatched junction nucleotides: 5. The CDR3 is 12 amino acids. The CDR3 here is CATNDRAHGYTF. CDR3 bases: TGTGCCACCAACGACAGGGCCCATGGCTACACCTTC.

This clone came up many times. The V gene is TRBV7-8, the J gene TRBJ1-1; D gene uncertain. The CDR3 runs 13 residues. V lost 0 bases and J 8 bases, leaving 10 bases between the germline ends. Germline loops: CDR1 SGHVS, CDR2 FQNEAQ. DNA for the CDR3: TGTGCCAGCAGCTTAGCGTCCGGCAGGGAAGCTTTCTTT. Translation gives CASSLASGREAFF.